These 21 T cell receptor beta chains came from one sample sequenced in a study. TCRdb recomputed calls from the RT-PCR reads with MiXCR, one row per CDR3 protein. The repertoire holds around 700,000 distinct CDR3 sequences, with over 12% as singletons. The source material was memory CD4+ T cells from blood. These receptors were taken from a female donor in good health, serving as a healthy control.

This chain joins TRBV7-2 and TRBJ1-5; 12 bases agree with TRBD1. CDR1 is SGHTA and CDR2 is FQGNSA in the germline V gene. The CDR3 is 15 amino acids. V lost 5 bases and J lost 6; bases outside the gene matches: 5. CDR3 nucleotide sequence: TGTGCCAGCAGCGGAGGGACAGGGGGCTTTCAGCCCCAGCATTTT. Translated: CASSGGTGGFQPQHF.

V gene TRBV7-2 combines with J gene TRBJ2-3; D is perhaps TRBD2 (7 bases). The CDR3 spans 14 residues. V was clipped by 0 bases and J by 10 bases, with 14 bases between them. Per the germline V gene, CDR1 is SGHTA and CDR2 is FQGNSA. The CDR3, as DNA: TGTGCCAGCAGCTTAGCTCAGGGAGGGGGGGCGCAGTATTTT. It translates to CASSLAQGGGAQYF.

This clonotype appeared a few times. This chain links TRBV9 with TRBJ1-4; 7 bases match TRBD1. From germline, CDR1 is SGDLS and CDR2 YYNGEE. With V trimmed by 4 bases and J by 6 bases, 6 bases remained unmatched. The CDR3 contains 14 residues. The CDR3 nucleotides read TGTGCCAGCAGCATGACAGGGTGGGATGAAAAACTGTTTTTT. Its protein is CASSMTGWDEKLFF.

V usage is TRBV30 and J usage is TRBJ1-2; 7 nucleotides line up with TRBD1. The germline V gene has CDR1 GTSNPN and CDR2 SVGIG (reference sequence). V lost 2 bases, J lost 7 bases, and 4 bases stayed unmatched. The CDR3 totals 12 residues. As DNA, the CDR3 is TGTGCCTGGAGTCAACAGGGGCCTGGCTACACCTTC. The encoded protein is CAWSQQGPGYTF.

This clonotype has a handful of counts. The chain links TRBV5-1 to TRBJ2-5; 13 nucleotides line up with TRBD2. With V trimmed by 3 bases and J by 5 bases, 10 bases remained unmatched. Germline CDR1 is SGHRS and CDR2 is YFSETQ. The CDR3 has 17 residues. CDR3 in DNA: TGCGCCAGCAGCTCGAGGACTAGCGGGAGTGGCCGGGAGACCCAGTACTTC. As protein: CASSSRTSGSGRETQYF.

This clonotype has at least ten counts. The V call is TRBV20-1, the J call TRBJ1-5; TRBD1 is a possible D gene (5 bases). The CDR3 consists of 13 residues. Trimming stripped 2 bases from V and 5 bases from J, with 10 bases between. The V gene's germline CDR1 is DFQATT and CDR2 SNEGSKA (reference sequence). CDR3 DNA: TGCAGTGCTAGAACGGGGCTCGATCAGCCCCAGCATTTT. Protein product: CSARTGLDQPQHF.

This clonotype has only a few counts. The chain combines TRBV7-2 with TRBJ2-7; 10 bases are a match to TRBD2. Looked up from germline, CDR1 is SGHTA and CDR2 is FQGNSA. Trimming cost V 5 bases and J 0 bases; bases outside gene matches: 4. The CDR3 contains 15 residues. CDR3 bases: TGTGCCAGCAGCGAGGGGACTAGCGACTCCTACGAGCAGTACTTC. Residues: CASSEGTSDSYEQYF.

The CDR3 reads CASSQKRTGGEAFF. CDR3 in DNA: TGTGCCAGCAGTCAAAAAAGGACAGGGGGCGAAGCTTTCTTT. The gene calls are TRBV12-3 or TRBV12-4 and TRBJ1-1, with TRBD1 matching over 11 bases. This CDR3 is 14 amino acids long. The V and J ends lost 5 bases and 8 bases, in that order; junction bases with no gene match: 7.

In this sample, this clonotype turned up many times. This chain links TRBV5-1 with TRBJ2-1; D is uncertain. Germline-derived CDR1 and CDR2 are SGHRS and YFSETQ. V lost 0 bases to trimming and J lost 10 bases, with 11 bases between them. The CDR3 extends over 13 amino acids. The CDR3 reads CASSLVRPDEQFF. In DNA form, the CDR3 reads TGCGCCAGCAGCTTGGTTCGCCCCGACGAGCAGTTCTTC.

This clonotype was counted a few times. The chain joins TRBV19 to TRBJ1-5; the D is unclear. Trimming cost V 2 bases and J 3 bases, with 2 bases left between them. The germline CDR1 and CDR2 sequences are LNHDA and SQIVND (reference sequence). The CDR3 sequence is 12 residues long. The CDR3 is CASSIYNQPQHF. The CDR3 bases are TGTGCCAGTAGTATATACAATCAGCCCCAGCATTTT. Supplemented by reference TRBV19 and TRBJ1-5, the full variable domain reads DGGITQSPKYLFRKEGQNVTLSCEQNLNHDAMYWYRQDPGQGLRLIYYSQIVNDFQKGDIAEGYSVSREKKESFPLTVTSAQKNPTAFYLCASSIYNQPQHFGDGTRLSIL.

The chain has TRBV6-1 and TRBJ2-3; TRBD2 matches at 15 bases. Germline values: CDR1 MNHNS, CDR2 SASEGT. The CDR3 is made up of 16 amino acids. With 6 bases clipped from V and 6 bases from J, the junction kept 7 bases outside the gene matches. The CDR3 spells CASRLWTSGRGDTQYF. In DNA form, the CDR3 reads TGTGCCAGCAGGCTATGGACTAGCGGGAGGGGGGATACGCAGTATTTT.

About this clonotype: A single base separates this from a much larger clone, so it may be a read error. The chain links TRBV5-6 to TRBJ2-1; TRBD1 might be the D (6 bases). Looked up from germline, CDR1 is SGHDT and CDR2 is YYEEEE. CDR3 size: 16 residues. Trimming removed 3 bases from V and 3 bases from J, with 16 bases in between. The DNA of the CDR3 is TGTGCCAGCAGCTGGGGGCAGGGGTTTGTCTACAATGAGCAGTTCTTC. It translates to CASSWGQGFVYNEQFF.

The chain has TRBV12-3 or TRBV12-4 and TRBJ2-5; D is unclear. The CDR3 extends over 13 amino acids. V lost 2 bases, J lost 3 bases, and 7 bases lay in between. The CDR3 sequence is CASSLFAEETQYF. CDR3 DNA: TGTGCCAGCAGTTTATTTGCGGAAGAGACCCAGTACTTC.

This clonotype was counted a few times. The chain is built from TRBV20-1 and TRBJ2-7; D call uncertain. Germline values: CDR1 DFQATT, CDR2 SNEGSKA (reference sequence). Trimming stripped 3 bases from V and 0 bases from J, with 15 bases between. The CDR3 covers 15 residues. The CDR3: CSASSFLTSSYEQYF. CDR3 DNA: TGCAGTGCTAGTTCGTTTTTAACCAGCTCCTACGAGCAGTACTTC.

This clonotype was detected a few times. The CDR3, as DNA: TGTGCCAGCAGTTTTATTGGTCGGGGGGGGTTAAGCACAGATACGCAGTATTTT. It is translated as CASSFIGRGGLSTDTQYF. The rearrangement uses TRBV12-3 or TRBV12-4 and TRBJ2-3, with 8 bases lining up with TRBD2. The junction had 11 bases not matched to a gene; V was cut back by 3 bases and J by 0 bases. This CDR3 region has 18 residues.

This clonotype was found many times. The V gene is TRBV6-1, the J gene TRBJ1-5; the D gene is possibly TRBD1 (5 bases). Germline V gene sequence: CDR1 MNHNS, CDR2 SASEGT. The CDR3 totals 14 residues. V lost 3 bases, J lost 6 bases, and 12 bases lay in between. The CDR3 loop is CASSDGGRGQPQHF. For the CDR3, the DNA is TGTGCCAGCAGTGATGGGGGGAGGGGTCAGCCCCAGCATTTT.

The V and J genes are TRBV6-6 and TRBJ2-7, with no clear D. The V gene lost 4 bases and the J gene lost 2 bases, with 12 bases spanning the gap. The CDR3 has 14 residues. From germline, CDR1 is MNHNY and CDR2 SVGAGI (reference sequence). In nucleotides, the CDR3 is TGTGCCAGCAGTTGCAAAGACCAAGCCTACGAGCAGTACTTC. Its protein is CASSCKDQAYEQYF.

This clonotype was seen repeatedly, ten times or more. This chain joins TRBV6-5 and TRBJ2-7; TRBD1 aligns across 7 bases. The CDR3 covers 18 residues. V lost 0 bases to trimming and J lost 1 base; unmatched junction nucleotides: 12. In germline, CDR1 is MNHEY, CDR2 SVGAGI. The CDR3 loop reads CASSYSRQGYFVSYEQYF. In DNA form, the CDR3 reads TGTGCCAGCAGTTACTCACGACAGGGATATTTCGTGTCCTACGAGCAGTACTTC.

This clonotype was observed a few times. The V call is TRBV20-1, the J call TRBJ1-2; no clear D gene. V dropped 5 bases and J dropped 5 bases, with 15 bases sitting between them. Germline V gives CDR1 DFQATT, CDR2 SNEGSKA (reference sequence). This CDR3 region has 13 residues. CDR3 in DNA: TGCAGTGCTCATTCACGGACGGATTATGGCTACACCTTC. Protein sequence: CSAHSRTDYGYTF.

CDR3 DNA: TGTGCCACCACACCCGCGGTGGGTGGCTACACCTTC. It encodes CATTPAVGGYTF. The chain carries TRBV9 and TRBJ1-2; D call uncertain. The CDR3 runs to 12 residues. Trimming pared 9 bases from V and 7 bases from J, leaving 16 bases between. CDR1 is SGDLS and CDR2 is YYNGEE in the germline V gene.

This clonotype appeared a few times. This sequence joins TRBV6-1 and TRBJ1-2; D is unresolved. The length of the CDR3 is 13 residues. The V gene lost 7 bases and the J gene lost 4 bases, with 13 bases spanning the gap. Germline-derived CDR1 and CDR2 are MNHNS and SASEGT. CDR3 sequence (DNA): TGTGCCAGCACCGAGAGTACTCTCTATGGCTACACCTTC. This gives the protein CASTESTLYGYTF.